The rows below give T cell receptor beta chains drawn from one sample of a study of blood T cell repertoires in COVID-19. TCRdb's table, derived via immunoSEQ multiplex PCR, lists solely in-frame clones and lacks some. The data show tens of thousands of clones, with around 84% seen just once and around 4.5% held by the top ten. The sample consisted of peripheral blood. Receptor source: a man aged 50-60 years with active COVID-19. Both conserved end residues are part of each CDR3. D genes are given only for firm matches. Clone size appears in some rows only: once, few, many, or a class for an expanded clone.

d_call	v_call	j_call	clone_size	cdr3_nt	cdr3_aa
TRBD2	TRBV28	TRBJ2-3	once	TGTGCCAGCAGACTAGCGGGGGCCGTTTATACGCAGTATTTT	CASRLAGAVYTQYF
TRBD1	TRBV6-1	TRBJ1-4	few	TGTGCCAGCAGTGGGGTTCATGGACAGGGCTATAATGAAAAACTGTTTTTT	CASSGVHGQGYNEKLFF
-	TRBV5-6	TRBJ1-4	-	TGTGCCAGCGGTCGGCCTGACTGGACTAATGAAAAACTGTTTTTT	CASGRPDWTNEKLFF
-	TRBV10-3	TRBJ1-3	-	TGTGCCACCAACAGACACTCTGGAAACACCATATATTTT	CATNRHSGNTIYF
-	TRBV10-1	TRBJ1-1	-	TGCGCCAGCAGTGTAGGGGGAATGAACACTGAAGCTTTCTTT	CASSVGGMNTEAFF
TRBD1	TRBV18	TRBJ2-3	-	TGTGCCAGCTCACCGAAAAGAAACAGGGGGTTGACAGATACGCAGTATTTT	CASSPKRNRGLTDTQYF
TRBD2	TRBV10-3	TRBJ2-1	-	TGTGCCATCAGTGGTAGCGGGAACTTCGGAGATGAGCAGTTCTTC	CAISGSGNFGDEQFF
TRBD2	TRBV6-5	TRBJ2-1	-	TGTGCCAGCAGTTACAACGGGGGGGGATACAATGAGCAGTTCTTC	CASSYNGGGYNEQFF
-	TRBV9	TRBJ2-3	-	TGTGCCAGCAGCGCGGTCCGTCCTTCAGATACGCAGTATTTT	CASSAVRPSDTQYF
-	TRBV11-2	TRBJ1-5	-	TGTGCCAGCAGCCCACCGGGGGTTAGCAATCAGCCCCAGCATTTT	CASSPPGVSNQPQHF
-	TRBV2	TRBJ2-4	-	TGTGCCAGCAGTGGACAGGCTTACGTTCAGTACTTC	CASSGQAYVQYF
TRBD2	TRBV10-1	TRBJ2-1	-	TGCGCCAGCAGCCGAGCGGGGGGCGTTATGAATGAGCAGTTCTTC	CASSRAGGVMNEQFF
TRBD1	TRBV29-1	TRBJ1-2	-	TGCAGCGTTACACATCAGACAGGGTTGGGCTACACCTTC	CSVTHQTGLGYTF
TRBD2	TRBV27	TRBJ2-1	-	TGTGCCAGCAGTCCCTGGACTAGCGGGGGGTCCTACAATGAGCAGTTCTTC	CASSPWTSGGSYNEQFF
TRBD2	TRBV10-1	TRBJ2-2	-	TGCGCCAGCAGTCACCTAGCGGGTACCGGGGAGCTGTTTTTT	CASSHLAGTGELFF
-	TRBV7-9	TRBJ1-1	once	TGTGCCAGCAGCTCCACGAACAGGCTGGACACTGAAGCTTTCTTT	CASSSTNRLDTEAFF